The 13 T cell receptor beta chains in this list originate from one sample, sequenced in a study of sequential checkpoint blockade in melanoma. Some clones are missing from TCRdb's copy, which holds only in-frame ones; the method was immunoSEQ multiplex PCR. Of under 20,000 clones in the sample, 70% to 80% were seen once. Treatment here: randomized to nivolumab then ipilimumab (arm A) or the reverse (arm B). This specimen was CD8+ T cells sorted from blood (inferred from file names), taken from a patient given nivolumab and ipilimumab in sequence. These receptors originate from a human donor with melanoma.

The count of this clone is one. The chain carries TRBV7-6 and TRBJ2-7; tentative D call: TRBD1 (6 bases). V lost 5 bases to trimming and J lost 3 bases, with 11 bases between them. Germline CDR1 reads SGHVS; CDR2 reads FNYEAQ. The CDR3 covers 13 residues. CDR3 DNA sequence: TGTGCCAGCAGCCCCCTGGACAGCTACGAGCAGTACTTC. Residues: CASSPLDSYEQYF.

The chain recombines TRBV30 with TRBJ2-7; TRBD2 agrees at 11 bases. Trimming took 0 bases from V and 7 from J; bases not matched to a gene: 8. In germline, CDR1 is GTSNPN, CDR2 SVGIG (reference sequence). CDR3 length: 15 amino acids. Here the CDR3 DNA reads TGTGCCTGGAGTGTAGAACTAGCGGGAGCGGGAGAGCAGTACTTC. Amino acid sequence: CAWSVELAGAGEQYF.

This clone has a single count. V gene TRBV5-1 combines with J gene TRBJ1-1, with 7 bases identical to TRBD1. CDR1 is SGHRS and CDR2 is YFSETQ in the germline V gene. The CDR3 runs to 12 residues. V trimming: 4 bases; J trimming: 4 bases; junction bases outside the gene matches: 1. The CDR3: CASSQGGTEAFF. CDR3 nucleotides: TGCGCCAGCAGCCAGGGGGGCACTGAAGCTTTCTTT.

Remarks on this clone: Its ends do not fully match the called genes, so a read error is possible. The CDR3 region has the DNA TGCGCCAGCGGCCAAGTTTCCCTGAGGGGGGGGACTGAAGCTTTCTTT. This translates into CASGQVSLRGGTEAFF. The rearrangement links TRBV4-1 to TRBJ1-1; perhaps TRBD1 as D (6 bases). The CDR3 runs 16 residues. Germline-derived CDR1 and CDR2 are MGHRA and YSYEKL.

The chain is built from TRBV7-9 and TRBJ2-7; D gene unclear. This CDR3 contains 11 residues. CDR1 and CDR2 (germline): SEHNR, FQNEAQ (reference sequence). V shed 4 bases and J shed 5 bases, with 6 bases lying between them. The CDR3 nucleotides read TGTGCCAGCAGCTCCCTCCACGAGCAGTACTTC. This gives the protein CASSSLHEQYF.

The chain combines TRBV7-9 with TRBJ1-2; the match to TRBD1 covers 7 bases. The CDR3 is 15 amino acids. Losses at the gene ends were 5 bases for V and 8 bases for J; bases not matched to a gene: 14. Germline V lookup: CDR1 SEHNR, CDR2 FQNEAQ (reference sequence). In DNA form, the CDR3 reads TGTGCCAGCAGCCAAGATCCGGGAGGGGGCTGGGGCTACACCTTC. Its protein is CASSQDPGGGWGYTF.

Here the CDR3 DNA reads TGTGCCAGTTCGAAGGGAGGGGCGAACTATGGCTACACCTTC. It translates to CASSKGGANYGYTF. This sequence joins TRBV19 and TRBJ1-2; D perhaps matches TRBD1 (5 bases). The germline V gene has CDR1 LNHDA and CDR2 SQIVND (reference sequence). The ends were cut back, 8 bases at V and 2 bases at J, with 15 bases in the middle. The CDR3 runs 14 residues. Full variable domain (outside the CDR3, taken from reference TRBV19 and TRBJ1-2): DGGITQSPKYLFRKEGQNVTLSCEQNLNHDAMYWYRQDPGQGLRLIYYSQIVNDFQKGDIAEGYSVSREKKESFPLTVTSAQKNPTAFYLCASSKGGANYGYTFGSGTRLTVV.

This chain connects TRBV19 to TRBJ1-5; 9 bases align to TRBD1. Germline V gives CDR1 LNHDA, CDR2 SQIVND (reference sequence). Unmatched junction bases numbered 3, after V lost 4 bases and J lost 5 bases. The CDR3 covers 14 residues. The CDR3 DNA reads TGTGCCAGTAGTACTTGGACAGGGGATCAGCCCCAGCATTTT. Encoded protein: CASSTWTGDQPQHF.

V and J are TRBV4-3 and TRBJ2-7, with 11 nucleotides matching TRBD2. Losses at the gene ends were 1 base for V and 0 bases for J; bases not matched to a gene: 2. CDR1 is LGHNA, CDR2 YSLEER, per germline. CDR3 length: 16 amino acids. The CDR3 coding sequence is TGCGCCAGCAGCCAAGCCGGGACTAGCGGCTCCTACGAGCAGTACTTC. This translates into CASSQAGTSGSYEQYF.

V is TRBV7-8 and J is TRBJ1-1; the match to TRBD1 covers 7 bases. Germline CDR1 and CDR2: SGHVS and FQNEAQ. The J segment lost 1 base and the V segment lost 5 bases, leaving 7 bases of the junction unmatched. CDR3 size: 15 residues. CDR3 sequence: CASSQITGENTEAFF. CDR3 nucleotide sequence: TGTGCCAGCAGCCAAATTACAGGGGAGAACACTGAAGCTTTCTTT. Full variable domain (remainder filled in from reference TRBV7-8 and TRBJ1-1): GAGVSQSPRYKVAKRGQDVALRCDPISGHVSLFWYQQALGQGPEFLTYFQNEAQLDKSGLPSDRFFAERPEGSVSTLKIQRTQQEDSAVYLCASSQITGENTEAFFGQGTRLTVV.

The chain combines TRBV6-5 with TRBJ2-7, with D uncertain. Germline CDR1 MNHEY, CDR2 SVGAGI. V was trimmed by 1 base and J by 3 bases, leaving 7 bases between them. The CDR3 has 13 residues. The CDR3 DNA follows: TGTGCCAGCAGTTACTTTCCGGGCTACGAGCAGTACTTC. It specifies CASSYFPGYEQYF.

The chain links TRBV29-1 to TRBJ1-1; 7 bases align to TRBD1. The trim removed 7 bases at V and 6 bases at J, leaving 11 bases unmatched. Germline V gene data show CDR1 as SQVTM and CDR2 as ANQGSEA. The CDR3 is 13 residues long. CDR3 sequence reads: CSAATGYSAEAFF. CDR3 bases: TGCAGCGCTGCGACAGGGTATTCGGCTGAAGCTTTCTTT.

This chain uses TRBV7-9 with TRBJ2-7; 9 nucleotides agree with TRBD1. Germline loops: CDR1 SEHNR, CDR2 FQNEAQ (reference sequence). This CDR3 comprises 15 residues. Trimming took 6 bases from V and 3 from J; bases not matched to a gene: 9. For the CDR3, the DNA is TGTGCCAGCAGTAGACCGGGACAGGGCCTCTACGAGCAGTACTTC. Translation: CASSRPGQGLYEQYF.